This T cell receptor beta chain came from a study of identical twins. This clonotype came up a few times. Its antigen is currently unknown. TCRdb analysed the 5' RACE reads with MiXCR anew, one entry per CDR3 protein. Seen here are 500,000 to 600,000 distinct CDR3 sequences, under 25% observed once, and the top ten hold roughly 0.91%. Looked up from germline, CDR1 is MRHNA and CDR2 is SNTAGT. V gave up 3 bases and J gave up 2 bases; unmatched junction bases: 4. The CDR3 spans 15 residues. Findings and caveats of the study: Findings depended on cross-sectional statistics rather than tracking the same donors.

This same sample was also part of a study on T cells expressing NK-cell markers.

Input material: CD4+ T cells sorted from blood. This sequence joins TRBV6-4 and TRBJ2-1; 7 bases fit TRBD2. The receptor comes from a woman in her late teens or twenties in good health. Written as DNA, the CDR3 is TGTGCCAGCAGTGAACTAGCGTCCGCCTACAATGAGCAGTTCTTC. Protein sequence: CASSELASAYNEQFF.